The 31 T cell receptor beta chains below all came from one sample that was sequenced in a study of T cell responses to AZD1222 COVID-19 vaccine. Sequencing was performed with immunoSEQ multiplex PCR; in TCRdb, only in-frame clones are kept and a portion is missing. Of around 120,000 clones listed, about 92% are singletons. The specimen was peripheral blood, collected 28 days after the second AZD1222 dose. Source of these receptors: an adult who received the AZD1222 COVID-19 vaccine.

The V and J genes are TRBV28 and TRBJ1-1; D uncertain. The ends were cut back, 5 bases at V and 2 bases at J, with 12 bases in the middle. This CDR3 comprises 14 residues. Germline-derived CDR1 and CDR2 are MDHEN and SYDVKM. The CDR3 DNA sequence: TGTGCCAGCAGTACCAACGAACTCAACACTGAAGCTTTCTTT. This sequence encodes CASSTNELNTEAFF.

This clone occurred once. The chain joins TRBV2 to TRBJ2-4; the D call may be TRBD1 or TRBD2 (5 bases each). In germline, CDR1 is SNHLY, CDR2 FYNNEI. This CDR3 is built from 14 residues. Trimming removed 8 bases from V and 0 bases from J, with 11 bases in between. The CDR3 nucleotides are TGTGCCAGCGTGGTGGGGGAAGCCAAAAACATTCAGTACTTC. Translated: CASVVGEAKNIQYF.

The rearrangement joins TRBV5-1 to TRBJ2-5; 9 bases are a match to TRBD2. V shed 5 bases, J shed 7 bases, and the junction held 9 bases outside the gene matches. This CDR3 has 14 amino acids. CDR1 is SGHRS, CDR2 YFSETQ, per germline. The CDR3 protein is CASSPSGGLGTQYF. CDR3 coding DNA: TGCGCCAGCAGTCCGAGCGGGGGGCTCGGGACCCAGTACTTC. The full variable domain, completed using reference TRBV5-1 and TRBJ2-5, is KAGVTQTPRYLIKTRGQQVTLSCSPISGHRSVSWYQQTPGQGLQFLFEYFSETQRNKGNFPGRFSGRQFSNSRSEMNVSTLELGDSALYLCASSPSGGLGTQYFGPGTRLLVL.

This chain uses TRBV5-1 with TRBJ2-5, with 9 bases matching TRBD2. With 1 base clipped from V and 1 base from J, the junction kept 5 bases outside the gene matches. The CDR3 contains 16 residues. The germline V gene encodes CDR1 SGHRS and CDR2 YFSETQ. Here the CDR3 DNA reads TGCGCCAGCAGCTTGACCGGGACTAGCCGCCAAGAGACCCAGTACTTC. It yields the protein CASSLTGTSRQETQYF. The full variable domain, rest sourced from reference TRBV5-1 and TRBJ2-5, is KAGVTQTPRYLIKTRGQQVTLSCSPISGHRSVSWYQQTPGQGLQFLFEYFSETQRNKGNFPGRFSGRQFSNSRSEMNVSTLELGDSALYLCASSLTGTSRQETQYFGPGTRLLVL.

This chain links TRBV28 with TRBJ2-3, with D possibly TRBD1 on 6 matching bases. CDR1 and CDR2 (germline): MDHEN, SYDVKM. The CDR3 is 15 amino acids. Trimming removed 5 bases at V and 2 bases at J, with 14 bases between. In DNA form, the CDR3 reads TGTGCCAGCAGTCTGACCAGGGGTTTCACAGATACGCAGTATTTT. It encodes CASSLTRGFTDTQYF.

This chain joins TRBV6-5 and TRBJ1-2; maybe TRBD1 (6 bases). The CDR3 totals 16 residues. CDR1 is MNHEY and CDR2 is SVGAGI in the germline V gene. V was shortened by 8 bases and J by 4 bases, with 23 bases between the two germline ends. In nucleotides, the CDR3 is TGTGCCAGCCGTTCGGGGCCGGGGGCTACGGTCTATGGCTACACCTTC. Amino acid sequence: CASRSGPGATVYGYTF.

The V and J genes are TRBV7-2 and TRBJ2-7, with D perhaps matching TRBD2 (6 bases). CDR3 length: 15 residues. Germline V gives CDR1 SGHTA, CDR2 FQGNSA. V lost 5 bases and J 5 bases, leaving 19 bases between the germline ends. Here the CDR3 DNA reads TGTGCCAGCAGCCCCACCCTCGGGGACTGGGACGAGCAGTACTTC. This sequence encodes CASSPTLGDWDEQYF.

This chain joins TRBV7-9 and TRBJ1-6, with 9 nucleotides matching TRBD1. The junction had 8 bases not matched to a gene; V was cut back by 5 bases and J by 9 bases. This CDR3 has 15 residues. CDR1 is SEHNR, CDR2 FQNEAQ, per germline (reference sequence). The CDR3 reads CASSPPGQGGSPLHF. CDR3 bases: TGTGCCAGCAGCCCCCCGGGACAGGGTGGTTCACCCCTCCACTTT.

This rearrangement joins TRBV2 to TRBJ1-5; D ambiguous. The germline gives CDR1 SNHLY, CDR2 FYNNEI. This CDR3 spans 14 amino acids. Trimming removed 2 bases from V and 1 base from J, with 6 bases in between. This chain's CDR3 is CASSERRSNQPQHF. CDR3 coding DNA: TGTGCCAGCAGTGAAAGGCGGAGCAATCAGCCCCAGCATTTT.

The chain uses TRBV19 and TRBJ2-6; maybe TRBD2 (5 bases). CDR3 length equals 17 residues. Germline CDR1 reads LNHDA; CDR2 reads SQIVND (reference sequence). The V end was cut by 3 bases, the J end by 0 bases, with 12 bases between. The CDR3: CASSMRTGDSGANVLTF. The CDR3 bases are TGTGCCAGTAGTATGAGGACCGGGGACTCTGGGGCCAACGTCCTGACTTTC. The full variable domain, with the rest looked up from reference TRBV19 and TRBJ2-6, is DGGITQSPKYLFRKEGQNVTLSCEQNLNHDAMYWYRQDPGQGLRLIYYSQIVNDFQKGDIAEGYSVSREKKESFPLTVTSAQKNPTAFYLCASSMRTGDSGANVLTFGAGSRLTVL.

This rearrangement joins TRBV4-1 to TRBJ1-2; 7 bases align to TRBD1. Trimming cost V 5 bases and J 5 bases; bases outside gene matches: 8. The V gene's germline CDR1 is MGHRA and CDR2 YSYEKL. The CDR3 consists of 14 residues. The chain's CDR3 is CASSDAGGAYGYTF. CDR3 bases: TGCGCCAGCAGCGACGCAGGGGGGGCGTATGGCTACACCTTC.

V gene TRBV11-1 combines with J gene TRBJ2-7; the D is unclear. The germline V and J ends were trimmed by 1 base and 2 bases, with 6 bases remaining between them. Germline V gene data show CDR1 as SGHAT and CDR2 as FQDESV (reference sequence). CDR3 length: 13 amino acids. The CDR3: CASSLVMAYEQYF. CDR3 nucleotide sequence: TGTGCCAGCAGCTTAGTGATGGCCTACGAGCAGTACTTC.

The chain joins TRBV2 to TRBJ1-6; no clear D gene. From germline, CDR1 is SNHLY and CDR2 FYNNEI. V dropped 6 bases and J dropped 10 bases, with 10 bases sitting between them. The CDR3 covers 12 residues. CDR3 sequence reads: CASRGNGSPLHF. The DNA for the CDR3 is TGTGCCAGCAGGGGAAATGGCTCACCCCTCCACTTT.

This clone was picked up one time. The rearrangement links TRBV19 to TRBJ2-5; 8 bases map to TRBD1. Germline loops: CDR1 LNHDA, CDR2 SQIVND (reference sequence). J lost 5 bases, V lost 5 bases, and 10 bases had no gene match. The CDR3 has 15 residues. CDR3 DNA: TGTGCCAGTAGTTCCGGACAGGGAGGCCTGGAGACCCAGTACTTC. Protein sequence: CASSSGQGGLETQYF. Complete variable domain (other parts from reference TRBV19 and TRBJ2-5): DGGITQSPKYLFRKEGQNVTLSCEQNLNHDAMYWYRQDPGQGLRLIYYSQIVNDFQKGDIAEGYSVSREKKESFPLTVTSAQKNPTAFYLCASSSGQGGLETQYFGPGTRLLVL.

The CDR3 DNA reads as TGTGCCAGCTCTGGATCCAGGGAATCCCAGTACTTC. Its protein is CASSGSRESQYF. The chain joins TRBV18 to TRBJ2-5, with D perhaps matching TRBD1 (5 bases). V was shortened by 6 bases and J by 9 bases, with 14 bases between the two germline ends. CDR1 is KGHSH, CDR2 LQKENI, per germline. This CDR3 contains 12 residues.

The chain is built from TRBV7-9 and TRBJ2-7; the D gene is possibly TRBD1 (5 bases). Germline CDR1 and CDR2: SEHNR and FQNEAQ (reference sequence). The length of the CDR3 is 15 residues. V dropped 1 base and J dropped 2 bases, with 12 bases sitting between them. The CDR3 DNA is TGTGCCAGCAGCTTAGTCAGAACAGGACCCTACGAGCAGTACTTC. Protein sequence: CASSLVRTGPYEQYF.

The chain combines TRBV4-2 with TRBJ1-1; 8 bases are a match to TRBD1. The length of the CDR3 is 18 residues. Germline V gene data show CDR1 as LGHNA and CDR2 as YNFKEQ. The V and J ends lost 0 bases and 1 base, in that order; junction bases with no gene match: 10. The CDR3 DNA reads TGTGCCAGCAGCCAAGATGCGAGGACAGGGTTATGGAACACTGAAGCTTTCTTT. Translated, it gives CASSQDARTGLWNTEAFF.

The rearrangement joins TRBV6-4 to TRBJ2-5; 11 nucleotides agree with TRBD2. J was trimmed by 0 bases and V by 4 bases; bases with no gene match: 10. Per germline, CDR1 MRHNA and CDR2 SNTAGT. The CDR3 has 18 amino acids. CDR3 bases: TGTGCCAGCAGTGGCCTCGTTAGCGGGGGGGCGAACCAAGAGACCCAGTACTTC. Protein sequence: CASSGLVSGGANQETQYF.

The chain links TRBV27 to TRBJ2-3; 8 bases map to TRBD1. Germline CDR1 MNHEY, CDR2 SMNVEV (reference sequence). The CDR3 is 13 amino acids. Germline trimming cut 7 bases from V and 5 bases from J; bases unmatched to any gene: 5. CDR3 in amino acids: CASNDRGEDTQYF. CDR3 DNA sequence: TGTGCCAGCAATGACAGGGGCGAAGATACGCAGTATTTT.

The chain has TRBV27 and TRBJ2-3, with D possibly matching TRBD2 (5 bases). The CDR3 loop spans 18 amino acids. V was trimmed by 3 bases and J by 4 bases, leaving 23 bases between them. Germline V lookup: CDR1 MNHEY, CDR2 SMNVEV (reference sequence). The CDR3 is CASSFNIGLANSPDTQYF. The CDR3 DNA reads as TGTGCCAGCAGTTTTAATATAGGACTGGCAAACAGCCCAGATACGCAGTATTTT.

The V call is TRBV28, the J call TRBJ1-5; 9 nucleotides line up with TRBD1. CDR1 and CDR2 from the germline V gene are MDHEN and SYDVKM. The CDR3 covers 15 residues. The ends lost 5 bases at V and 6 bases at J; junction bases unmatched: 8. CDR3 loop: CASSLRDRVVQPQHF. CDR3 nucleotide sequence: TGTGCCAGCAGTCTCCGGGACAGGGTGGTTCAGCCCCAGCATTTT.

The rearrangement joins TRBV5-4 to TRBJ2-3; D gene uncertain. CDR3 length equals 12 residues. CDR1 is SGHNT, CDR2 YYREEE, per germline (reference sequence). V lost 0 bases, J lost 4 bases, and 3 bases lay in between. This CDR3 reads CASSLVADTQYF. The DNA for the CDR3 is TGTGCCAGCAGCTTGGTTGCAGATACGCAGTATTTT.

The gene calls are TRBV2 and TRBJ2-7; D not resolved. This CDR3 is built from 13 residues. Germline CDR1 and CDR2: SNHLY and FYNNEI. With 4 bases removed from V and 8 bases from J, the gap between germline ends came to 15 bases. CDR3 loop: CASSVTAATKQYF. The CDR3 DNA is TGTGCCAGCAGTGTTACAGCTGCTACGAAGCAGTACTTC.

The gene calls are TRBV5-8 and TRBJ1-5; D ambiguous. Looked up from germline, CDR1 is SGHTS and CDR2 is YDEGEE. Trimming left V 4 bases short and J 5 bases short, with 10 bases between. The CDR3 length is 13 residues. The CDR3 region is CASSQIGYQPQHF. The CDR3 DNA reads TGTGCCAGCAGCCAGATCGGTTATCAGCCCCAGCATTTT. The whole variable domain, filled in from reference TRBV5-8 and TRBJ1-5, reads EAGVTQSPTHLIKTRGQQATLRCSPISGHTSVYWYQQALGLGLQFLLWYDEGEERNRGNFPPRFSGRQFPNYSSELNVNALELEDSALYLCASSQIGYQPQHFGDGTRLSIL.

The CDR3 sequence is CASSRGFLSSPLHF. CDR3 DNA sequence: TGTGCCAGCAGCCGGGGGTTTTTGAGCTCACCCCTCCACTTT. V is TRBV27 and J is TRBJ1-6, with a weak D call TRBD1 (5 bases). CDR3 length equals 14 residues. Germline values: CDR1 MNHEY, CDR2 SMNVEV (reference sequence). Trimming shortened V by 6 bases and J by 10 bases, and 16 bases separated the two germline ends.

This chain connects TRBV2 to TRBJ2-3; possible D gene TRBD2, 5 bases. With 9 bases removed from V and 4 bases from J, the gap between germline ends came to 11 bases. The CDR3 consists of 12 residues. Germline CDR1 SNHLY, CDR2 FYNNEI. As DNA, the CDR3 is TGTGCCAGTCGGCGGGTGGCAGATACGCAGTATTTT. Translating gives CASRRVADTQYF.

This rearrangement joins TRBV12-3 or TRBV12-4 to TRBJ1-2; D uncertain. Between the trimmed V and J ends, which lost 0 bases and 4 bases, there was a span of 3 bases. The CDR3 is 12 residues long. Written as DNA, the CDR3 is TGTGCCAGCAGTTTAGCGGGCTATGGCTACACCTTC. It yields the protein CASSLAGYGYTF.

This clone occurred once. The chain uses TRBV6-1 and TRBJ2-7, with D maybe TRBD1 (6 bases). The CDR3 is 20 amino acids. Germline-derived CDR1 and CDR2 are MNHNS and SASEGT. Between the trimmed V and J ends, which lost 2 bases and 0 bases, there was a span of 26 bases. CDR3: CASSERRAGAGSVSSYEQYF. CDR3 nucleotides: TGTGCCAGCAGTGAACGACGGGCAGGGGCCGGTAGTGTGAGCTCCTACGAGCAGTACTTC.

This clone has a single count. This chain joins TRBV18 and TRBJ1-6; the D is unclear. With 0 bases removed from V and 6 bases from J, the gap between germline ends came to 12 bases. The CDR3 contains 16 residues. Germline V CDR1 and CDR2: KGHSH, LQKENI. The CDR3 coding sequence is TGTGCCAGCTCACCACCAGGACGGTGGCCTAATTCACCCCTCCACTTT. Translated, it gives CASSPPGRWPNSPLHF.

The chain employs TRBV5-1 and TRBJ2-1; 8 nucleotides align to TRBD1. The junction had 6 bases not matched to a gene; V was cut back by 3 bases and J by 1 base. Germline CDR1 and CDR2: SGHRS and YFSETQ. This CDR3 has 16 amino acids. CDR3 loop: CASSYKDRASYNEQFF. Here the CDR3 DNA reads TGCGCCAGCAGCTACAAGGACAGGGCTTCCTACAATGAGCAGTTCTTC.

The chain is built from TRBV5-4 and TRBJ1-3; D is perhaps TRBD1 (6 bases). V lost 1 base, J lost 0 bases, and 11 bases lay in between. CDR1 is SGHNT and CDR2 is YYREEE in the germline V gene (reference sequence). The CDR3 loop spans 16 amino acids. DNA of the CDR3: TGTGCCAGCAGCTTGCAGGGGCAAGGCTCTGGAAACACCATATATTTT. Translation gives CASSLQGQGSGNTIYF.